The clone carrying this T cell receptor (beta chain) was seen once. These data come from a study of cytomegalovirus exposure and HLA in healthy donors. CDR3 length: 15 residues. V was pared by 4 bases and J by 4 bases, with 14 bases between. Germline CDR1 and CDR2: MGHRA and YSYEKL. PCR amplification relied on 60 Vbeta primers (plus 13 Jbeta primers). The table came from immunoSEQ multiplex PCR; TCRdb's copy has only in-frame clones and leaves some out. The sample consists of roughly 120,000 clones, around three quarters of them appearing once. This chain links TRBV4-1 with TRBJ1-5; D is unclear. The sample consisted of PBMCs. This clonotype was sampled from a man younger than 40 in good health and CMV-seropositive. The DNA for the CDR3 is TGCGCCAGCAGCCTAGGCCCAGGTTCTAATCAGCCCCAGCATTTT. Protein product: CASSLGPGSNQPQHF.